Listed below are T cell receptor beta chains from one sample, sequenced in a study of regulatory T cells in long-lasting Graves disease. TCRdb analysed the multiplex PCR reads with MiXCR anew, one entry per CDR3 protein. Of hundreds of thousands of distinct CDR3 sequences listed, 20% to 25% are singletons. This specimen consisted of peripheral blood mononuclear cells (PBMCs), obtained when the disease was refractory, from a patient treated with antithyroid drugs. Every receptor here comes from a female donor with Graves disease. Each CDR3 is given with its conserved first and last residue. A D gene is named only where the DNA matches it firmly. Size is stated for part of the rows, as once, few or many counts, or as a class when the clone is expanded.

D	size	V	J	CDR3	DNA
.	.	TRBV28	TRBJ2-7	CASSSQVDKQYF	TGTGCCAGCAGTTCCCAGGTTGACAAGCAGTACTTC
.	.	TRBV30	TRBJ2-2	CAWNPGGELFF	TGTGCCTGGAACCCGGGTGGGGAGCTGTTTTTT
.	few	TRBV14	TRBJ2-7	CASSHLGHNSYEQYF	TGTGCCAGCAGCCACCTAGGACACAACTCCTACGAGCAGTACTTC
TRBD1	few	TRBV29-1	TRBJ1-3	CSATAQGDGNTIYF	TGCAGCGCGACTGCACAGGGGGACGGAAACACCATATATTTT
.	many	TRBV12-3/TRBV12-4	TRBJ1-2	CASSLAGAANYGYTF	TGTGCCAGCAGCCTGGCGGGCGCAGCTAACTATGGCTACACCTTC
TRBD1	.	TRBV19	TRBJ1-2	CASSTNYRDRDGYTF	TGTGCCAGTAGTACAAACTACCGGGACAGGGATGGCTACACCTTC
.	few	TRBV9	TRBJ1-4	CASSVHATNEKLFF	TGTGCCAGCAGCGTACACGCAACTAATGAAAAACTGTTTTTT
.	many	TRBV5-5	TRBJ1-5	CASSLAEGNQLQHF	TGTGCCAGCAGCTTGGCAGAGGGCAATCAGCTCCAGCATTTT
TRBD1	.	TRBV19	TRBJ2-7	CASSISRTGDEQYF	TGTGCCAGTAGTATCTCTAGGACAGGGGACGAGCAGTACTTC
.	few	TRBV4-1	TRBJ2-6	CASSQVGGQPHSGANVLTF	TGCGCCAGCAGCCAAGTCGGAGGACAGCCCCACTCTGGGGCCAACGTCCTGACTTTC
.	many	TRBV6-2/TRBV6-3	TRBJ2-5	CASSYALGGTQYF	TGTGCCAGCAGTTATGCTCTAGGAGGGACCCAGTACTTC
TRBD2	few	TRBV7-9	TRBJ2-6	CASSLGPGLAGSGANVLTF	TGTGCCAGCAGCTTAGGGCCGGGACTAGCGGGATCTGGGGCCAACGTCCTGACTTTC
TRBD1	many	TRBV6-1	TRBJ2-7	CASTETGGAYEQYF	TGTGCCAGCACCGAGACAGGGGGCGCCTACGAGCAGTACTTC
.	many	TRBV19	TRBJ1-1	CASSMRVEAFF	TGTGCCAGTAGTATGAGGGTTGAAGCTTTCTTT
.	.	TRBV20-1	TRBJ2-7	CSARDWVRDKNYEQYF	TGCAGTGCTAGAGATTGGGTGAGAGACAAGAACTACGAGCAGTACTTC
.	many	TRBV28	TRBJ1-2	CASSLGGRQYGYTF	TGTGCCAGCAGCCTCGGGGGGAGGCAATATGGCTACACCTTC
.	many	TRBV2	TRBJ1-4	CASGHPNEKLFF	TGTGCCAGCGGGCACCCTAATGAAAAACTGTTTTTT
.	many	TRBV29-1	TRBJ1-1	CSVAVVGDTEAFF	TGCAGCGTCGCCGTAGTTGGGGACACTGAAGCTTTCTTT
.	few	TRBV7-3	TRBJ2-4	CASSTQGSFNIQYF	TGTGCCAGCAGCACCCAGGGGAGTTTCAACATTCAGTACTTC
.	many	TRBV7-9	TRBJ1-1	CASSLVETEAFF	TGTGCCAGCAGCTTAGTGGAAACTGAAGCTTTCTTT
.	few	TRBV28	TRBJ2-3	CASSLTVFSTDTQYF	TGTGCCAGCAGTTTAACAGTCTTCAGCACAGATACGCAGTATTTT
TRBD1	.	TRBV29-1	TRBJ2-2	CSGRDSNTGELFF	TGCAGCGGCCGGGACAGCAACACCGGGGAGCTGTTTTTT
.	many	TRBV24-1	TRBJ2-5	CATSDQETQETQYF	TGTGCCACCAGTGATCAGGAAACTCAAGAGACCCAGTACTTC
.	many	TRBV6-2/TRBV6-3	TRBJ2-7	CASSYRSYEQYF	TGTGCCAGCAGTTACCGGTCATACGAGCAGTACTTC
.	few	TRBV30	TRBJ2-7	CAWTNGDEQYF	TGTGCCTGGACGAACGGGGACGAGCAGTACTTC
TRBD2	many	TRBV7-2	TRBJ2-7	CASSFGLAGPYEQYF	TGTGCCAGCAGCTTCGGACTAGCGGGACCGTACGAGCAGTACTTC
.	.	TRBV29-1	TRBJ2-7	CSARWGLSSYEQYF	TGCAGCGCCAGATGGGGACTTTCCTCCTACGAGCAGTACTTC
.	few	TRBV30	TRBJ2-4	CAWSDGTPGAKNIQYF	TGTGCCTGGAGTGACGGAACGCCGGGGGCCAAAAACATTCAGTACTTC
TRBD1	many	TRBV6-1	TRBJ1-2	CASSNRQGGNYGYTF	TGTGCCAGCAGTAATCGCCAGGGGGGTAACTATGGCTACACCTTC
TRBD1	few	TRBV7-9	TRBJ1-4	CASSFDREKEKLFF	TGTGCCAGCAGCTTTGACAGGGAAAAAGAAAAACTGTTTTTT
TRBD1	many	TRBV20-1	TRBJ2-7	CSARDRQGPNYEQYF	TGCAGTGCTAGAGATCGACAGGGCCCCAACTACGAGCAGTACTTC
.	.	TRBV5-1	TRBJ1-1	CASSLGTQIGGRSTEAFF	TGCGCCAGCAGCTTGGGGACGCAAATTGGGGGGCGCAGCACTGAAGCTTTCTTT
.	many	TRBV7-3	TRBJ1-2	CASSFAQGYGYTF	TGTGCCAGCAGCTTTGCGCAAGGCTATGGCTACACCTTC
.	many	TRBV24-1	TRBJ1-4	CATSDFPDGLNEKLFF	TGTGCCACCAGTGATTTTCCCGACGGCCTTAATGAAAAACTGTTTTTT
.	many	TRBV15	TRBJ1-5	CATSIHRGNQPQHF	TGTGCCACCAGCATACACAGGGGCAATCAGCCCCAGCATTTT
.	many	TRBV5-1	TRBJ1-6	CASWRDSPLHF	TGCGCCAGCTGGAGAGATTCACCCCTCCACTTT
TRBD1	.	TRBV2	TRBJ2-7	CASSGDRGSGEQYF	TGTGCCAGCAGCGGGGACAGGGGTTCCGGCGAGCAGTACTTC